This T cell receptor beta chain was captured by sequencing in a study of OX40 agonist ivuxolimab in advanced cancers. At the level of the study: Patients received ivuxolimab, an intravenous treatment, every 2 weeks at 0.01 to 10 mg/kg.

The table came from immunoSEQ multiplex PCR; TCRdb's copy has only in-frame clones and leaves some out. The sample shows about 21,000 clones, roughly 83% of them seen only once. Findings of the study overall: Antigen specificity of clonally expanded peripheral T cells was not established.

From germline, CDR1 is MDHEN and CDR2 SYDVKM. The CDR3 has 15 amino acids. Turning to this clone: As yet, its antigen is unknown.

The chain employs TRBV28 and TRBJ2-5; no clear D. The J call may be faulty, since TRBJ2-7 better matches the DNA end. Here the sequenced sample was CD4+ or CD8+ T cells sorted from blood, taken in a trial of the OX40 agonist ivuxolimab. This receptor was obtained from an adult with an advanced solid tumor such as melanoma, head and neck, liver or kidney cancer. The chain's CDR3 is CASSSRFFGSYEQYF. The CDR3 nucleotides read TGTGCCAGCAGTTCTAGATTCTTCGGCTCCTACGAGCAGTACTTC.